These 21 T cell receptor beta chains came from one sample sequenced in a study of T-cell reconstitution after alpha-beta-depleted transplantation in children. It was with unique molecular identifiers that the TCRbeta library was prepared. One entry per CDR3 protein results from TCRdb running MiXCR on the PCR reads. The profile covers approximately 350,000 distinct CDR3 sequences, with 15% to 20% appearing a single time and around two fifths taken by the ten largest. Specimen: PBMCs, mostly from graft donor cells, collected 360 days after TCRalphabeta/CD19-depleted stem cell transplant. These receptors all come from a male patient aged 2 to 10 who had a stem cell transplant for acute lymphoblastic leukemia, so the T cells may come from the graft donor.

This clonotype was detected ten times or more. In nucleotides, the CDR3 is TGTGCCAGCAGCCCGACTAGCGGGGTACCCTACAATGAGCAGTTCTTC. Encoded protein: CASSPTSGVPYNEQFF. V usage is TRBV7-3 and J usage is TRBJ2-1; 11 bases are a match to TRBD2. Looked up from germline, CDR1 is SGHTA and CDR2 is FQGTGA. The CDR3 length is 16 residues. The ends lost 5 bases at V and 2 bases at J; junction bases unmatched: 5.

This clonotype showed up many times. The chain uses TRBV7-8 and TRBJ2-1, with 8 nucleotides matching TRBD2. Losses at the gene ends were 5 bases for V and 2 bases for J; bases not matched to a gene: 11. In germline, CDR1 is SGHVS, CDR2 FQNEAQ. The CDR3 consists of 17 residues. DNA for the CDR3: TGTGCCAGCAGCCCCTTATCAAGACTAGCGACCTACAATGAGCAGTTCTTC. Protein product: CASSPLSRLATYNEQFF. Based on the CDR3 plus reference TRBV7-8 and TRBJ2-1, the full variable domain is GAGVSQSPRYKVAKRGQDVALRCDPISGHVSLFWYQQALGQGPEFLTYFQNEAQLDKSGLPSDRFFAERPEGSVSTLKIQRTQQEDSAVYLCASSPLSRLATYNEQFFGPGTRLTVL.

This clonotype occurred a few times. The V and J genes are TRBV12-3 or TRBV12-4 and TRBJ2-7; no reliable D call. CDR3 length: 16 residues. Trimming stripped 1 base from V and 3 bases from J, with 16 bases between. The CDR3 nucleotides read TGTGCCAGCAGTTTAGGGGTGCCGGAAGCCAACTACGAGCAGTACTTC. Its translation is CASSLGVPEANYEQYF.

This clonotype was seen only a few times. V is TRBV7-2 and J is TRBJ2-7; D gene uncertain. This CDR3 is 16 amino acids long. Germline V gene sequence: CDR1 SGHTA, CDR2 FQGNSA. V shed 1 base and J shed 0 bases, with 13 bases lying between them. CDR3 nucleotide sequence: TGTGCCAGCAGCTTAGTCAGCCCCTTCATCTCCTACGAGCAGTACTTC. Translated, it gives CASSLVSPFISYEQYF.

This clonotype was recorded at least ten times. The chain uses TRBV5-1 and TRBJ1-4; 9 bases map to TRBD1. With 5 bases clipped from V and 8 bases from J, the junction kept 4 bases outside the gene matches. The germline V gene has CDR1 SGHRS and CDR2 YFSETQ. CDR3 length: 13 residues. In nucleotides, the CDR3 is TGCGCCAGCAGGGGACAGGGAGGCGAAAAACTGTTTTTT. Its translation: CASRGQGGEKLFF. Supplemented by reference TRBV5-1 and TRBJ1-4, the full variable domain reads KAGVTQTPRYLIKTRGQQVTLSCSPISGHRSVSWYQQTPGQGLQFLFEYFSETQRNKGNFPGRFSGRQFSNSRSEMNVSTLELGDSALYLCASRGQGGEKLFFGSGTQLSVL.

The CDR3 DNA follows: TGTGCCAGCAGCTTACCTAGCGGGGAATCTTACAATGAGCAGTTCTTC. It encodes CASSLPSGESYNEQFF. This chain uses TRBV5-6 with TRBJ2-1; 9 positions agree with TRBD2. Per the germline V gene, CDR1 is SGHDT and CDR2 is YYEEEE. The CDR3 spans 16 residues. V lost 2 bases, J lost 4 bases, and 7 bases stayed unmatched.

There are a few counts of this clonotype. V and J are TRBV6-2 or TRBV6-3 and TRBJ2-3; tentative D call: TRBD2 (5 bases). The germline CDR1 and CDR2 sequences are MNHEY and SVGEGT. This CDR3 spans 14 amino acids. With 8 bases removed from V and 0 bases from J, the gap between germline ends came to 12 bases. The CDR3 nucleotides read TGTGCCAGCCGACGAGCGGTGAGCACAGATACGCAGTATTTT. This codes for CASRRAVSTDTQYF.

This clonotype was seen only a few times. This chain uses TRBV7-2 with TRBJ2-3; D gene ambiguous. The germline V gene has CDR1 SGHTA and CDR2 FQGNSA. Trimming took 5 bases from V and 4 from J, leaving 13 bases between them. This CDR3 is built from 14 residues. CDR3 coding DNA: TGTGCCAGCAGCCCCCGCGTTTGGGCAGATACGCAGTATTTT. It is translated as CASSPRVWADTQYF.

This clonotype was counted a few times. The chain has TRBV5-5 and TRBJ2-1; 9 bases are shared with TRBD2. The ends lost 3 bases at V and 10 bases at J; junction bases unmatched: 11. The CDR3 extends over 15 amino acids. The germline gives CDR1 SGHKS, CDR2 YYEKEE (reference sequence). The CDR3 DNA is TGTGCCAGCAGCTGGGATAGCGGGAGAGGGTTCGAGCAGTTCTTC. It encodes CASSWDSGRGFEQFF. Variable domain in full (rest from reference TRBV5-5 and TRBJ2-1): DAGVTQSPTHLIKTRGQQVTLRCSPISGHKSVSWYQQVLGQGPQFIFQYYEKEERGRGNFPDRFSARQFPNYSSELNVNALLLGDSALYLCASSWDSGRGFEQFFGPGTRLTVL.

This clonotype came up a few times. The rearrangement uses TRBV7-8 and TRBJ2-1, with D maybe TRBD1 (6 bases). Between the trimmed V and J ends, which lost 2 bases and 8 bases, there was a span of 16 bases. The CDR3 loop spans 15 amino acids. Germline CDR1 SGHVS, CDR2 FQNEAQ. The CDR3 protein is CASSLIQGNLYEQFF. CDR3 DNA sequence: TGTGCCAGCAGCTTAATACAGGGTAATCTCTATGAGCAGTTCTTC.

This clonotype was counted a few times. The rearrangement uses TRBV20-1 and TRBJ2-5, with a possible D match to TRBD2 (5 bases). CDR3 length equals 12 residues. Deletions cut 5 bases from V and 5 bases from J, with 12 bases between. Per germline, CDR1 DFQATT and CDR2 SNEGSKA (reference sequence). CDR3 bases: TGCAGTGCTGGACTCGTCGTGGAGACCCAGTACTTC. It is translated as CSAGLVVETQYF.

This chain connects TRBV7-9 to TRBJ2-7; D is uncertain. The CDR3 has 13 residues. The ends were cut back, 5 bases at V and 7 bases at J, with 15 bases in the middle. Per germline, CDR1 SEHNR and CDR2 FQNEAQ (reference sequence). Here the CDR3 reads CASSPPTRKEQYF. In DNA form, the CDR3 reads TGTGCCAGCAGCCCCCCCACGAGGAAGGAGCAGTACTTC.

This sequence joins TRBV20-1 and TRBJ2-3; 7 bases line up with TRBD2. The germline gives CDR1 DFQATT, CDR2 SNEGSKA (reference sequence). The CDR3 sequence is 14 residues long. The CDR3 protein is CLAEEPGGGDTQYF. Here the CDR3 DNA reads TGCCTCGCGGAGGAGCCGGGAGGAGGAGATACGCAGTATTTT.

A note on this clonotype: A much bigger clone sits one base away, suggesting this may be a read error. The gene calls are TRBV20-1 and TRBJ2-7, with D maybe TRBD2 (5 bases). V was clipped by 0 bases and J by 1 base, with 10 bases between them. This CDR3 has 14 residues. The germline V gene has CDR1 DFQATT and CDR2 SNEGSKA (reference sequence). The DNA of the CDR3 is TGCAGTGCTAGAGACTCGGGAATTTCCTACGAGCAGTACTTC. Amino acids: CSARDSGISYEQYF.

This clonotype has only a few counts. The rearrangement links TRBV7-2 to TRBJ1-2; TRBD1 is a possible D gene (5 bases). CDR1 and CDR2 from the germline V gene are SGHTA and FQGNSA. The CDR3 sequence is 14 residues long. V was clipped by 8 bases and J by 1 base, with 14 bases between them. The CDR3 DNA reads TGTGCCAGCTCTCAACGGACACGTAACTATGGCTACACCTTC. As protein: CASSQRTRNYGYTF.

The chain has TRBV6-2 or TRBV6-3 and TRBJ2-5; a weak D match, TRBD2 (5 bases). Germline assignment: CDR1 MNHEY and CDR2 SVGEGT. Trimming took off 8 bases at V and 5 bases at J, with 12 bases between the two ends. The CDR3 length is 12 residues. The CDR3 DNA follows: TGTGCCAGCTCGGACTTTCGGGAGACCCAGTACTTC. Amino acid sequence: CASSDFRETQYF.

This clonotype was observed a handful of times. The chain carries TRBV7-2 and TRBJ1-2; 11 bases align to TRBD1. The germline V gene encodes CDR1 SGHTA and CDR2 FQGNSA. Trimming cost V 5 bases and J 3 bases; bases outside gene matches: 5. This CDR3 has 15 residues. The CDR3 sequence is CASSRWTGGDYGYTF. The CDR3 DNA sequence: TGTGCCAGCAGCCGTTGGACAGGGGGCGACTATGGCTACACCTTC.

V gene TRBV11-2 combines with J gene TRBJ2-1; TRBD2 matches at 9 bases. This CDR3 is 14 amino acids long. V lost 5 bases, J lost 5 bases, and 4 bases stayed unmatched. From germline, CDR1 is SGHAT and CDR2 FQNNGV. The chain's CDR3 is CASSGTSYNNEQFF. CDR3 sequence (DNA): TGTGCCAGCAGCGGGACTAGCTATAACAATGAGCAGTTCTTC.

Ten or more counts support this clonotype. The rearrangement joins TRBV5-4 to TRBJ2-3; 7 nucleotides align to TRBD2. The V gene's germline CDR1 is SGHNT and CDR2 YYREEE (reference sequence). V was pared by 4 bases and J by 1 base, with 9 bases of the junction left unmatched. This CDR3 contains 16 residues. The DNA of the CDR3 is TGTGCCAGCAGCCCGGGCGGACTAGTCGGCACAGATACGCAGTATTTT. It translates to CASSPGGLVGTDTQYF.

The V call is TRBV6-1, the J call TRBJ1-2; D gene unclear. The CDR3 has 13 residues. V gave up 6 bases and J gave up 7 bases, with 15 bases separating them. Germline V gene sequence: CDR1 MNHNS, CDR2 SASEGT. The CDR3 spells CASSPLRGSGYTF. CDR3 DNA: TGTGCCAGCAGCCCTCTGCGTGGGAGTGGCTACACCTTC.

The rearrangement uses TRBV12-3 or TRBV12-4 and TRBJ1-6; a weak D match, TRBD1 (5 bases). CDR3 length: 14 residues. Trimming pared 4 bases from V and 9 bases from J, leaving 13 bases between. CDR3 DNA sequence: TGTGCCAGCAGTTCGGGGACCTCGGGTTCACCCCTCCACTTT. This sequence encodes CASSSGTSGSPLHF.